These T cell receptor beta chains were read from a single sample in a study of blood T cell repertoires in COVID-19. Data came from immunoSEQ multiplex PCR; TCRdb stores just in-frame clones and leaves some out. The sample lists approximately 150,000 clones, about 85% seen once, with over 10% in the top ten. The specimen was peripheral blood. The receptors shown here come from a man between 65 and 85 years old who had recovered from COVID-19. Both conserved end residues are trimmed from each CDR3.

ASSPGLASNEQF | 12 | TRBJ2-1 | TRBV7-8
ASRIDRAYEQY | 11 | TRBJ2-7 | TRBV5-1
ASTSEDYYEQY | 11 | TRBJ2-7 | TRBV5-1
ASSETLAGRGKNEQY | 15 | TRBJ2-7 | TRBV2
ASSVASGGGEEQY | 13 | TRBJ2-7 | TRBV9
ASSQDNGQGNEKLF | 14 | TRBJ1-4 | TRBV4-1
ASSPWARTSDNNEQF | 15 | TRBJ2-1 | TRBV5-1
ASSLLAPNTGELF | 13 | TRBJ2-2 | TRBV28
ASSSGLANTDTQY | 13 | TRBJ2-3 | TRBV9
ASRSQGFDNQPQH | 13 | TRBJ1-5 | TRBV6-6
SAAETGPRYEQY | 12 | TRBJ2-7 | TRBV29-1
ASSQDYRLAGANEQF | 15 | TRBJ2-1 | TRBV3-1/TRBV3-2
ASSLARSTEAF | 11 | TRBJ1-1 | TRBV11-2
ASSSLTDEQF | 10 | TRBJ2-1 | TRBV7-9
ASSHGGGEQAF | 11 | TRBJ1-1 | TRBV7-9
ASRQGWAQF | 9 | TRBJ2-1 | TRBV6-5
ASSVVSSGELF | 11 | TRBJ2-2 | TRBV9
ASTREDTGELF | 11 | TRBJ2-2 | TRBV3-1/TRBV3-2
SVVQGGNPYEQY | 12 | TRBJ2-7 | TRBV29-1
ASSPRQVGEQY | 11 | TRBJ2-7 | TRBV6-5
AWSVSLAGSYEQY | 13 | TRBJ2-7 | TRBV30
ASSRDSPSGANVLT | 14 | TRBJ2-6 | TRBV7-9